These 25 T cell receptor beta chains originate from one sample sequenced in a study of cytomegalovirus exposure and HLA in healthy donors. The PCR was carried out with 60 Vbeta primers and 13 Jbeta primers. Measured with immunoSEQ multiplex PCR; TCRdb has only the in-frame clones, and not every one. The sample contains 100,000 or so clones, roughly 15% of which appear only once. The sample taken for sequencing was PBMCs. These receptors all come from a female donor in good health and CMV-seronegative.

This clone was seen more than once but under ten times. J is TRBJ1-1 and V is TRBV7-8; D is unresolved. Trimming shortened V by 5 bases and J by 5 bases, and 12 bases separated the two germline ends. The CDR3 loop spans 13 amino acids. From germline, CDR1 is SGHVS and CDR2 FQNEAQ. The CDR3: CASSRTRETEAFF. The CDR3 DNA is TGTGCCAGCAGCAGAACTCGGGAAACTGAAGCTTTCTTT.

The genes are TRBV9 and TRBJ1-2, with TRBD1 identical over 9 bases. Trimming took 0 bases from V and 2 from J; bases not matched to a gene: 2. CDR3 length equals 15 residues. Germline CDR1 reads SGDLS; CDR2 reads YYNGEE. The CDR3 reads CASSVVDRGNYGYTF. Here the CDR3 DNA reads TGTGCCAGCAGCGTAGTGGACAGGGGCAACTATGGCTACACCTTC.

J is TRBJ1-5 and V is TRBV10-3, with 8 bases aligning to TRBD1. The germline V gene has CDR1 ENHRY and CDR2 SYGVKD. The CDR3 sequence is 12 residues long. The V and J ends lost 10 bases and 7 bases, in that order; junction bases with no gene match: 6. In nucleotides, the CDR3 is TGTGCCACTGGGACAGGAGGCCAGCCCCAGCATTTT. It encodes CATGTGGQPQHF.

The chain links TRBV19 to TRBJ2-3; 8 nucleotides align to TRBD2. The CDR3 extends over 16 amino acids. The V segment lost 5 bases and the J segment 0 bases; nucleotides outside the gene matches: 7. In germline, CDR1 is LNHDA, CDR2 SQIVND (reference sequence). The CDR3 loop is CASSPGLALSTDTQYF. CDR3 nucleotide sequence: TGTGCCAGTAGTCCCGGACTAGCTCTGAGCACAGATACGCAGTATTTT.

The chain recombines TRBV5-4 with TRBJ2-7; 11 nucleotides match TRBD1. Trimming at V came to 4 bases and at J to 5 bases, leaving 11 bases not matched to a gene. The germline CDR1 and CDR2 sequences are SGHNT and YYREEE (reference sequence). The CDR3 is 16 residues long. The CDR3 here is CASSGGGQGEVNEQYF. In DNA form, the CDR3 reads TGTGCCAGCAGCGGGGGGGGACAGGGGGAGGTAAACGAGCAGTACTTC. The full variable domain, its missing parts supplied by reference TRBV5-4 and TRBJ2-7, is ETGVTQSPTHLIKTRGQQVTLRCSSQSGHNTVSWYQQALGQGPQFIFQYYREEENGRGNFPPRFSGLQFPNYSSELNVNALELDDSALYLCASSGGGQGEVNEQYFGPGTRLTVT.

In its sample, this clone was seen a few times. The chain carries TRBV6-5 and TRBJ2-7, with D tentatively TRBD2 (6 bases). Germline assignment: CDR1 MNHEY and CDR2 SVGAGI. Trimming shortened V by 9 bases and J by 1 base, and 10 bases separated the two germline ends. This CDR3 comprises 12 residues. CDR3 amino acids: CASGGISYEQYF. The CDR3 nucleotides are TGTGCCAGTGGCGGGATTTCCTACGAGCAGTACTTC.

The rearrangement links TRBV11-3 to TRBJ2-2; 9 bases match TRBD1. Unmatched junction bases numbered 5, after V lost 5 bases and J lost 1 base. In germline, CDR1 is SGHNT, CDR2 YENEEA. The CDR3 sequence is 16 residues long. The chain's CDR3 is CASSVRDRENTGELFF. As DNA, the CDR3 is TGTGCCAGCAGCGTACGGGACAGGGAGAACACCGGGGAGCTGTTTTTT.

This clone appeared once. The genes are TRBV11-2 and TRBJ1-4; D remains ambiguous. Trimming shortened V by 11 bases and J by 2 bases, and 15 bases separated the two germline ends. CDR3 length equals 14 residues. In germline, CDR1 is SGHAT, CDR2 FQNNGV. In DNA, the CDR3 is TGTGCCTCCGGGCTAGGGAGGACTAATGAAAAACTGTTTTTT. Its translation is CASGLGRTNEKLFF. The entire variable domain, with the rest obtained from reference TRBV11-2 and TRBJ1-4, is as follows: EAGVAQSPRYKIIEKRQSVAFWCNPISGHATLYWYQQILGQGPKLLIQFQNNGVVDDSQLPKDRFSAERLKGVDSTLKIQPAKLEDSAVYLCASGLGRTNEKLFFGSGTQLSVL.

The chain carries TRBV4-1 and TRBJ2-3, with 9 bases identical to TRBD2. The junction had 4 bases not matched to a gene; V was cut back by 3 bases and J by 0 bases. This CDR3 is built from 16 residues. Germline CDR1 reads MGHRA; CDR2 reads YSYEKL. CDR3 loop: CASSQLGLASTDTQYF. CDR3 DNA: TGCGCCAGCAGCCAGCTGGGACTAGCTAGCACAGATACGCAGTATTTT.

There are a few counts of this clone. The rearrangement uses TRBV18 and TRBJ2-7; 7 bases agree with TRBD1. The CDR3 runs to 15 residues. Germline V gives CDR1 KGHSH, CDR2 LQKENI. V shed 4 bases and J 1 base; nucleotides not matched to a gene: 7. CDR3 amino acids: CASSRPGTESYEQYF. CDR3 sequence (DNA): TGTGCCAGCTCACGGCCCGGGACAGAGTCCTACGAGCAGTACTTC.

The genes are TRBV4-3 and TRBJ2-1, with D unresolved. The CDR3 consists of 17 residues. V gave up 1 base and J gave up 4 bases, with 17 bases separating them. Germline values: CDR1 LGHNA, CDR2 YSLEER. The CDR3 loop reads CASSQGIFGSQYNEQFF. DNA for the CDR3: TGCGCCAGCAGCCAAGGTATTTTCGGTTCTCAATACAATGAGCAGTTCTTC.

This chain connects TRBV19 to TRBJ1-6; D gene uncertain. Per the germline V gene, CDR1 is LNHDA and CDR2 is SQIVND (reference sequence). V was trimmed by 7 bases and J by 0 bases, leaving 10 bases between them. The length of the CDR3 is 15 residues. CDR3 in amino acids: CASTSLSSYNSPLHF. CDR3 DNA: TGTGCCAGTACCTCCCTTAGCTCCTATAATTCACCCCTCCACTTT.

The chain combines TRBV19 with TRBJ2-3; D call uncertain. The V gene lost 5 bases and the J gene lost 4 bases, with 10 bases spanning the gap. The CDR3 sequence is 13 residues long. The V gene's germline CDR1 is LNHDA and CDR2 SQIVND (reference sequence). CDR3 sequence reads: CASSVALPDTQYF. The CDR3 DNA reads as TGTGCCAGTAGTGTCGCGCTCCCAGATACGCAGTATTTT.

At least ten counts were recorded for this clone. V usage is TRBV6-1 and J usage is TRBJ1-1, with D maybe TRBD1 (6 bases). The CDR3 sequence is 14 residues long. Germline-derived CDR1 and CDR2 are MNHNS and SASEGT. The V end was cut by 2 bases, the J end by 1 base, with 8 bases between. CDR3 nucleotide sequence: TGTGCCAGCAGTGAACTACAGGGGAACACTGAAGCTTTCTTT. Protein sequence: CASSELQGNTEAFF.

This clone was picked up a small number of times. The chain couples TRBV28 to TRBJ2-3; 14 bases line up with TRBD2. This CDR3 has 15 amino acids. CDR1 and CDR2 (germline): MDHEN, SYDVKM. V dropped 6 bases and J dropped 4; count of bases not matched to a gene: 3. The CDR3 DNA follows: TGTGCCAGCAGACGGACTAGCGGGAGGTCAGATACGCAGTATTTT. It yields the protein CASRRTSGRSDTQYF.

The V gene is TRBV7-9, the J gene TRBJ2-5; 9 bases match TRBD2. Trimming removed 5 bases from V and 5 bases from J; junction bases left unmatched: 15. Per germline, CDR1 SEHNR and CDR2 FQNEAQ (reference sequence). The CDR3 is 17 residues long. The CDR3 DNA reads as TGTGCCAGCAGCCTGGCTTCTGGCGGGGGGGCCTGGGAGACCCAGTACTTC. Protein: CASSLASGGGAWETQYF.

Regarding this clone: One end of the junction does not line up with germline, which may come from a read error. Distinct nucleotide sequences in the sample also encode this CDR3. J is TRBJ1-4 and V is TRBV19; D uncertain. Per the germline V gene, CDR1 is LNHDA and CDR2 is SQIVND (reference sequence). The CDR3 spans 13 residues. In DNA form, the CDR3 reads TGTGCCAGTAGGTCCCAGGTCGCAGAAAAGCTGTTTTTT. This translates into CASRSQVAEKLFF.

The CDR3 is CSVASTGSTEAFF. The CDR3 DNA reads as TGCAGCGTTGCGTCCACAGGGAGCACTGAAGCTTTCTTT. V and J are TRBV29-1 and TRBJ1-1; tentative D call: TRBD1 (6 bases). V shed 4 bases and J shed 4 bases, with 13 bases lying between them. CDR3 size: 13 residues. Per germline, CDR1 SQVTM and CDR2 ANQGSEA.

This clone came up a few times. The gene calls are TRBV7-9 and TRBJ2-3, with TRBD1 matching over 8 bases. With 5 bases clipped from V and 2 bases from J, the junction kept 18 bases outside the gene matches. The length of the CDR3 is 19 residues. The germline CDR1 and CDR2 sequences are SEHNR and FQNEAQ (reference sequence). CDR3 protein: CASSPAMRQGKWDTDTQYF. Here the CDR3 DNA reads TGTGCCAGCAGCCCAGCCATGAGACAGGGGAAATGGGACACAGATACGCAGTATTTT.

This rearrangement joins TRBV11-2 to TRBJ2-3; D call uncertain. This CDR3 is built from 14 residues. V shed 3 bases and J shed 1 base, with 8 bases lying between them. The germline V gene encodes CDR1 SGHAT and CDR2 FQNNGV. For the CDR3, the DNA is TGTGCCAGCAGCTTGAGTTTGGGCACAGATACGCAGTATTTT. It codes for CASSLSLGTDTQYF.

This clone was counted between two and nine times. This chain uses TRBV4-3 with TRBJ1-3; 7 nucleotides align to TRBD1. The CDR3 is 15 residues long. V lost 4 bases, J lost 4 bases, and 7 bases stayed unmatched. CDR1 is LGHNA and CDR2 is YSLEER in the germline V gene. The chain's CDR3 is CASSRRGVGGNTIYF. As DNA, the CDR3 is TGCGCCAGCAGCCGCAGGGGGGTTGGCGGAAACACCATATATTTT.

Only a few counts were recorded for this clone. The CDR3 is CASSLPGTALLSPLHF. As DNA, the CDR3 is TGTGCCAGCAGCTTACCGGGGACAGCTCTTCTTTCACCCCTCCACTTT. This chain links TRBV7-2 with TRBJ1-6; TRBD1 matches at 7 bases. The germline V gene encodes CDR1 SGHTA and CDR2 FQGNSA. CDR3 length: 16 amino acids. Trimming at V came to 2 bases and at J to 9 bases, leaving 10 bases not matched to a gene.

The chain couples TRBV6-6 to TRBJ2-3, with TRBD2 identical over 8 bases. The CDR3 is made up of 15 amino acids. The trim removed 5 bases at V and 0 bases at J, leaving 4 bases unmatched. The germline V gene encodes CDR1 MNHNY and CDR2 SVGAGI (reference sequence). The CDR3 DNA reads as TGTGCCAGCAGTACCGGGGGGGGAAGCACAGATACGCAGTATTTT. Its protein is CASSTGGGSTDTQYF.

The genes are TRBV6-5 and TRBJ2-7, with 7 bases matching TRBD1. The V gene end was trimmed by 4 bases and the J gene end by 5 bases; junction bases not matched to a gene: 14. The CDR3 is 16 residues long. The germline gives CDR1 MNHEY, CDR2 SVGAGI. CDR3 in amino acids: CASSWQTSTGTDEQYF. In DNA, the CDR3 is TGTGCCAGCAGTTGGCAGACTTCGACAGGGACGGACGAGCAGTACTTC.

The CDR3: CAWSRSEWTSTDTQYF. CDR3 nucleotides: TGTGCCTGGAGTCGCTCCGAGTGGACTAGCACAGATACGCAGTATTTT. The gene calls are TRBV30 and TRBJ2-3, with D possibly being TRBD2 (5 bases). Deletions cut 2 bases from V and 0 bases from J, with 15 bases between. The CDR3 is made up of 16 amino acids. From germline, CDR1 is GTSNPN and CDR2 SVGIG (reference sequence).